This T cell receptor (beta chain) was sequenced in a study of T cells in Graves' hyperthyroidism and ophthalmopathy. Not enrolled were patients with uncontrolled infection, other autoimmune disease, pregnancy or lactation. There are 12 residues in the CDR3. With 2 bases removed from V and 2 bases from J, the gap between germline ends came to 4 bases. Germline CDR1 and CDR2: MNHNS and SASEGT. This clonotype has a handful of counts. RNA transcripts were the template for amplifying TCR beta CDR3 regions. The HTBI set primed first-round TCR CDR3 RT-PCR. Each CDR3 protein is one row after TCRdb ran MiXCR on the multiplex PCR reads. The sample shows 650,000 to 850,000 distinct CDR3 sequences, 18% of them seen only once.

Source material: blood. The rearrangement links TRBV6-1 to TRBJ2-7; D remains unclear. The clonotype was recovered from a woman aged 45 to 65 with Graves' hyperthyroidism that later progressed to Graves' ophthalmopathy. CDR3 protein: CASSEITYEQYF. The CDR3, as DNA: TGTGCCAGCAGTGAAATAACCTACGAGCAGTACTTC.